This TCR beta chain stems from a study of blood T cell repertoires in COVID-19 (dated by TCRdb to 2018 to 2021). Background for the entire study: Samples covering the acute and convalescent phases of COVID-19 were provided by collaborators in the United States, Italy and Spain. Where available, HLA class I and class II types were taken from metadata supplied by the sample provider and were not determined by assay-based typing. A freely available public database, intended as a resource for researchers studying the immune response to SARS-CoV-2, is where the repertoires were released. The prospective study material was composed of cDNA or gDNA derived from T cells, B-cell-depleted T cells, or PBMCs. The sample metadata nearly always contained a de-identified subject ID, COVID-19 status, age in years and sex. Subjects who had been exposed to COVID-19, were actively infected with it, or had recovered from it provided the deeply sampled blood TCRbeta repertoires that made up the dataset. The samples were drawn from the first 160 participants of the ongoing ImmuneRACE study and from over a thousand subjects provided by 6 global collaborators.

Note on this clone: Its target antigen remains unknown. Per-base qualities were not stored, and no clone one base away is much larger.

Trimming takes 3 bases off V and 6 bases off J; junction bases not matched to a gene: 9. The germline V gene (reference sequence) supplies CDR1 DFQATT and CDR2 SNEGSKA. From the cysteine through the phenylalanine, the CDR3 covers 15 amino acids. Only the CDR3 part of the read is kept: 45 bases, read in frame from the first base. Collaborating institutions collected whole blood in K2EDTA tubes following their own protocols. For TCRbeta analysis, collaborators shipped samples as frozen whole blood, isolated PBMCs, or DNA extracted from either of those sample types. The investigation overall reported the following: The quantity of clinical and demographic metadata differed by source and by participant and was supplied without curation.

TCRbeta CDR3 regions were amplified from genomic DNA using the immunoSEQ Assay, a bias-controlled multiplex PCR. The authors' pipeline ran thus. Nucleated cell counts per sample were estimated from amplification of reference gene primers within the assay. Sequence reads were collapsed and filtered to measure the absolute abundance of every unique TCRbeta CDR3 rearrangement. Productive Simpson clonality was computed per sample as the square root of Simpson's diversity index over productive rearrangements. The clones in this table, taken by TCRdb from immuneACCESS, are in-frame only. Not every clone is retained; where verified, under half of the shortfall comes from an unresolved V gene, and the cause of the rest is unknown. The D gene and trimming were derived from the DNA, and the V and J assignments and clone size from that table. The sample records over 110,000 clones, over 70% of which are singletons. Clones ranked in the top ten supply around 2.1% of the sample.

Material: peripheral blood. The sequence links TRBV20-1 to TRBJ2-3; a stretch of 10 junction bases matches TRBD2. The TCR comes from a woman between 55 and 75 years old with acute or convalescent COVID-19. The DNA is TGCAGTGCTAGTTATGCTAGCGGGAGTGGGGATACGCAGTATTTT. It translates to CSASYASGSGDTQYF.